This T cell receptor beta chain was recorded in a study of human T cells and chemical hapten exposure. Time point of the sample: patch test 3, about 24 weeks after DPC sensitization. Treatment given: therapeutic diphenylcyclopropenone sensitization with weekly scalp DPC. Total RNA was isolated from whole blood that had not been fractionated. From the RACE reads, TCRdb called clonotypes with MiXCR, one entry per CDR3 protein. Of 190,000 or so distinct CDR3 sequences listed, approximately 26% are singletons. The ends lost 3 bases at V and 7 bases at J; junction bases unmatched: 5. The CDR3 is made up of 15 amino acids. CDR1 and CDR2 from the germline V gene are SGHTA and FQGNSA.

This TCR was sampled from a woman aged 40 to 49 with alopecia areata. Some clones in this sample may be carry-over from other donors' samples. The gene calls are TRBV7-2 and TRBJ2-7, with TRBD2 matching 14 bases. This sample comprised whole blood, obtained in connection with sensitization to the hapten diphenylcyclopropenone (DPC). The CDR3 here is CASSFGTSGSAEQYF. As DNA, the CDR3 is TGTGCCAGCAGCTTCGGGACTAGCGGGAGTGCGGAGCAGTACTTC. The full variable domain, with the rest looked up from reference TRBV7-2 and TRBJ2-7, is GAGVSQSPSNKVTEKGKDVELRCDPISGHTALYWYRQSLGQGLEFLIYFQGNSAPDKSGLPSDRFSAERTGGSVSTLTIQRTQQEDSAVYLCASSFGTSGSAEQYFGPGTRLTVT.